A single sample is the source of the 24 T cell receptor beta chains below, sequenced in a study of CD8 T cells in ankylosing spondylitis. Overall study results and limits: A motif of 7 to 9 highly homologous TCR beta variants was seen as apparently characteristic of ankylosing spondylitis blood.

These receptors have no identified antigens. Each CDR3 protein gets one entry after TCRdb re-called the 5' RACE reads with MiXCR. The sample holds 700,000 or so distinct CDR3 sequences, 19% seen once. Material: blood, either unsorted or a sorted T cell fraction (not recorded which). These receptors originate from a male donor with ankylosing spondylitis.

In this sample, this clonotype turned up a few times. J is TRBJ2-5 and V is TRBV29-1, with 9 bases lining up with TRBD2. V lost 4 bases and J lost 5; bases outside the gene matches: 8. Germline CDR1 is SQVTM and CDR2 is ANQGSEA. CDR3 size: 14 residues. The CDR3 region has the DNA TGCAGCGTTGTTGTGCGGGGGGGCGGGGAGACCCAGTACTTC. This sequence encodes CSVVVRGGGETQYF.

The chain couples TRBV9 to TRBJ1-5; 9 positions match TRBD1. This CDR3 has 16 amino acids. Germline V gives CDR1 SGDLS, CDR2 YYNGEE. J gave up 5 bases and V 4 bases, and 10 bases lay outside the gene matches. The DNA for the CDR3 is TGTGCCAGCAGCCCGCGCAGGACAGGGGTGGATCAGCCCCAGCATTTT. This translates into CASSPRRTGVDQPQHF.

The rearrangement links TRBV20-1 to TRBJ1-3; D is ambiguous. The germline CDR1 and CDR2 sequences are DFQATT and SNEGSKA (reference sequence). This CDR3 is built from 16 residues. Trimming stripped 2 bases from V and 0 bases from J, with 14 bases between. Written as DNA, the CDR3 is TGCAGTGCTAGAATAGAGGGCCTCCGCTCTGGAAACACCATATATTTT. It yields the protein CSARIEGLRSGNTIYF.

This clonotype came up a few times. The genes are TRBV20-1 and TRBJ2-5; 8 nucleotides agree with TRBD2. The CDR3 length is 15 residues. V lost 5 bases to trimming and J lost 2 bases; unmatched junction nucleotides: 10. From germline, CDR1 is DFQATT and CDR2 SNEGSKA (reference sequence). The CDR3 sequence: CSAPLTGGIQETQYF. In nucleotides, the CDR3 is TGCAGTGCTCCCCTGACGGGGGGGATTCAAGAGACCCAGTACTTC.

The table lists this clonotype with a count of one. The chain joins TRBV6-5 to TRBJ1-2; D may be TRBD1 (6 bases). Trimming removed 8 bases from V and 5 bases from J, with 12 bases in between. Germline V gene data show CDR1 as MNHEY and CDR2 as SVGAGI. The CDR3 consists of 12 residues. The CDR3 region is CASGGGEYGYTF. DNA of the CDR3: TGTGCCAGCGGGGGCGGCGAATATGGCTACACCTTC.

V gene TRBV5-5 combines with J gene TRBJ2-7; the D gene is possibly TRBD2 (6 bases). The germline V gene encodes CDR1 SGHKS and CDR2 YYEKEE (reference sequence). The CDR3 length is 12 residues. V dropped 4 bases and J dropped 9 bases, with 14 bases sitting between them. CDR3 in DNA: TGTGCCAGCAGCCCCGGCGGGACCGGGCAGTACTTC. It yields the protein CASSPGGTGQYF. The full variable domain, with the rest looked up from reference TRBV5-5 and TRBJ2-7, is DAGVTQSPTHLIKTRGQQVTLRCSPISGHKSVSWYQQVLGQGPQFIFQYYEKEERGRGNFPDRFSARQFPNYSSELNVNALLLGDSALYLCASSPGGTGQYFGPGTRLTVT.

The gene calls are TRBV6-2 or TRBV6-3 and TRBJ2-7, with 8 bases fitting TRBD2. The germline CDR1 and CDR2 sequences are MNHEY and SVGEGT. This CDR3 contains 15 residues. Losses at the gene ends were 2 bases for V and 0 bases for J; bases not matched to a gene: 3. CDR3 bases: TGTGCCAGCAGTTACCGGAGCGGGAGCTCCTACGAGCAGTACTTC. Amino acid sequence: CASSYRSGSSYEQYF.

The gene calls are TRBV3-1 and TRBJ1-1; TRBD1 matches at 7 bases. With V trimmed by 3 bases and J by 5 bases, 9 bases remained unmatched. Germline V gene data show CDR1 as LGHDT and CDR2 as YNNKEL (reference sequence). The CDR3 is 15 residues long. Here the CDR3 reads CASSQGTAWVTEAFF. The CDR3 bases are TGTGCCAGCAGCCAGGGGACAGCCTGGGTTACTGAAGCTTTCTTT. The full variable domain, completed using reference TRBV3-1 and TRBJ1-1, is DTAVSQTPKYLVTQMGNDKSIKCEQNLGHDTMYWYKQDSKKFLKIMFSYNNKELIINETVPNRFSPKSPDKAHLNLHINSLELGDSAVYFCASSQGTAWVTEAFFGQGTRLTVV.

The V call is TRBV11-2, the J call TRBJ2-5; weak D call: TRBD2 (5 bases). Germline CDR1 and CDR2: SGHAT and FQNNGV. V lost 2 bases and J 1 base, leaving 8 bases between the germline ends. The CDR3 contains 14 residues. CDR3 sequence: CASSLPGSQETQYF. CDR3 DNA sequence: TGTGCCAGCAGCTTACCGGGGTCCCAAGAGACCCAGTACTTC. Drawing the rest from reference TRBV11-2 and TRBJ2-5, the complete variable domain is EAGVAQSPRYKIIEKRQSVAFWCNPISGHATLYWYQQILGQGPKLLIQFQNNGVVDDSQLPKDRFSAERLKGVDSTLKIQPAKLEDSAVYLCASSLPGSQETQYFGPGTRLLVL.

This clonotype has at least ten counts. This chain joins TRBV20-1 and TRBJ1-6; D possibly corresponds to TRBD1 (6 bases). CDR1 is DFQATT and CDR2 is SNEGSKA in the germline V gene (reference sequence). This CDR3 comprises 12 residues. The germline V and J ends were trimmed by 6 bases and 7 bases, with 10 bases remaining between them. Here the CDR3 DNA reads TGCAGTGCAGGAGGGGGGAATTCACCCCTCCACTTT. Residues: CSAGGGNSPLHF.

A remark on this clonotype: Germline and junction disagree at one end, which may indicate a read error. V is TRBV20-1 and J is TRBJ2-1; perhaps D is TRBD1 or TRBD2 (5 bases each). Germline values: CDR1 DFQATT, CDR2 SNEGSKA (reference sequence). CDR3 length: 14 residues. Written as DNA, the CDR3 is TGCAGTGCTAGTTGGGAATTAGGGACGCACGCCTTCATCTTC. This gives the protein CSASWELGTHAFIF.

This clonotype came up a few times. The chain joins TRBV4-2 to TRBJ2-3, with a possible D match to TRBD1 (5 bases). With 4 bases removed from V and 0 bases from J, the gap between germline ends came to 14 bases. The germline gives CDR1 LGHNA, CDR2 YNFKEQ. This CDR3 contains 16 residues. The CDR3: CASSRKQESSTDTQYF. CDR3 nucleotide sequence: TGTGCCAGCAGCCGGAAACAGGAGTCTAGCACAGATACGCAGTATTTT.

Written as DNA, the CDR3 is TGCAGTGCTAGAGTTACCGGAACAGGGATCTCTGGAAACACCATATATTTT. It specifies CSARVTGTGISGNTIYF. The genes are TRBV20-1 and TRBJ1-3; possibly TRBD1 for D (6 bases). CDR3 length: 17 amino acids. V was shortened by 1 base and J by 0 bases, with 16 bases between the two germline ends. CDR1 is DFQATT, CDR2 SNEGSKA, per germline (reference sequence).

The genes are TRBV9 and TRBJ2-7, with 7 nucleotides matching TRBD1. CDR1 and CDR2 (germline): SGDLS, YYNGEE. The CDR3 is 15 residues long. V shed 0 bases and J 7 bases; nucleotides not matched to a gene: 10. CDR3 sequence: CASSVDRGTGEEQYF. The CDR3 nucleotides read TGTGCCAGCAGCGTAGACAGGGGTACGGGCGAAGAGCAGTACTTC.

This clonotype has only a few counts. CDR3 nucleotide sequence: TGCGCCAGCAGCCAAGCATCAGGTGGGAACACTGAAGCTTTCTTT. Protein: CASSQASGGNTEAFF. The chain is built from TRBV4-3 and TRBJ1-1; the D is unclear. The length of the CDR3 is 15 residues. Trimming took off 1 base at V and 1 base at J, with 10 bases between the two ends. The V gene's germline CDR1 is LGHNA and CDR2 YSLEER.

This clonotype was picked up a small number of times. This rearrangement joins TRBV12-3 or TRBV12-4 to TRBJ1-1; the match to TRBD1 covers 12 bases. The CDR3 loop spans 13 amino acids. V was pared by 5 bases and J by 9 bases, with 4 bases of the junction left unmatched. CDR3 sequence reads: CASSPWDRGQAFF. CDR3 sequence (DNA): TGTGCCAGCAGTCCGTGGGACAGGGGGCAAGCTTTCTTT.

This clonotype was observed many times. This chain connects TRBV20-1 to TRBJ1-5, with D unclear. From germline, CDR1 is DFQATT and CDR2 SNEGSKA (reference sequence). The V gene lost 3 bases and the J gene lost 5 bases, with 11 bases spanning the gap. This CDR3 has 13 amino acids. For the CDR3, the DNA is TGCAGTGCTAGGTCCCAGGAATATCAGCCCCAGCATTTT. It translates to CSARSQEYQPQHF.

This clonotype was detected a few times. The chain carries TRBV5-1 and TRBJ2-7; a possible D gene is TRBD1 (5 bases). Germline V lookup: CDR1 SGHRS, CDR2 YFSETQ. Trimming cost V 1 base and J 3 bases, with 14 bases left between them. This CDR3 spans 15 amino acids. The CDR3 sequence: CASSLTAGQIYEQYF. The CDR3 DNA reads TGCGCCAGCAGCTTGACGGCAGGACAAATCTACGAGCAGTACTTC.

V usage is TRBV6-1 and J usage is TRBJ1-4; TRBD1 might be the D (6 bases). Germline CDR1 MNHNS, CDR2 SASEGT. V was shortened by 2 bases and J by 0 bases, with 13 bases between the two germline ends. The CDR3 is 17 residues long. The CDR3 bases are TGTGCCAGCAGTGAATGGGACATCTACACAACTAATGAAAAACTGTTTTTT. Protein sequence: CASSEWDIYTTNEKLFF.

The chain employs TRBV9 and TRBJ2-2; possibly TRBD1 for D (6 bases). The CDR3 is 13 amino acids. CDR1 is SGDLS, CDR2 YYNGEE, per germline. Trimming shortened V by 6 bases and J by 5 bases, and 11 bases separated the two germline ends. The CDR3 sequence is CASNPGETGELFF. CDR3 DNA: TGTGCCAGCAACCCAGGGGAAACCGGGGAGCTGTTTTTT. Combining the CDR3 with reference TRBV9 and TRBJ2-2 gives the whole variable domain DSGVTQTPKHLITATGQRVTLRCSPRSGDLSVYWYQQSLDQGLQFLIQYYNGEERAKGNILERFSAQQFPDLHSELNLSSLELGDSALYFCASNPGETGELFFGEGSRLTVL.

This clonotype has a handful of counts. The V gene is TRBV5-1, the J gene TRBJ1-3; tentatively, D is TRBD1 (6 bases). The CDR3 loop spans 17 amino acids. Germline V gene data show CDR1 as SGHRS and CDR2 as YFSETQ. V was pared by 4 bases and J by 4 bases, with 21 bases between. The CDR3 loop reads CASSQTGQPGGGNTIYF. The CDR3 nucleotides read TGCGCCAGCAGCCAGACTGGACAGCCCGGCGGGGGAAACACCATATATTTT.

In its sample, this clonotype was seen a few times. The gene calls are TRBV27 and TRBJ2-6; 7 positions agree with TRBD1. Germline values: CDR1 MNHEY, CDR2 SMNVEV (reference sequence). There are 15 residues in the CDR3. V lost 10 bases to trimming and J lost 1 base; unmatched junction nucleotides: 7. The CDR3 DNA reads TGTGCCACCCCAAACAGGGGTTCTGGGGCCAACGTCCTGACTTTC. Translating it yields CATPNRGSGANVLTF.

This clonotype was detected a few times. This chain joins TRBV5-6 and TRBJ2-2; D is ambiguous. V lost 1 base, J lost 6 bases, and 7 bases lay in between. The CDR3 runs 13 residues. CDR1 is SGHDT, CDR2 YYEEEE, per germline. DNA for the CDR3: TGTGCCAGCAGCTTGAATGCGGCCGGGGAGCTGTTTTTT. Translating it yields CASSLNAAGELFF.

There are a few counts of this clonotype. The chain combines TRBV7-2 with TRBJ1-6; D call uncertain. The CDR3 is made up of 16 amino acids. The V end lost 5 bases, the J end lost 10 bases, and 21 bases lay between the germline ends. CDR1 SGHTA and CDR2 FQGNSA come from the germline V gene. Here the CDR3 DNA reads TGTGCCAGCAGCCCAAATTCGTGGCAGCTTCTGTCACCCCTCCACTTT. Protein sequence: CASSPNSWQLLSPLHF.